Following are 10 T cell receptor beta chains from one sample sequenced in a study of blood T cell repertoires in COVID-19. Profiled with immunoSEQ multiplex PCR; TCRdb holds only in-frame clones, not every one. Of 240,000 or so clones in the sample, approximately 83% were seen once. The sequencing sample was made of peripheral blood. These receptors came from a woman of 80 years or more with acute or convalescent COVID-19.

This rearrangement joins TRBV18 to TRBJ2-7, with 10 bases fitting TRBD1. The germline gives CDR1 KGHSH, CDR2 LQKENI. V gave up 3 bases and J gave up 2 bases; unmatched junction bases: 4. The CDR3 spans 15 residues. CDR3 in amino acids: CASSPGDRGPYEQYF. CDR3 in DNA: TGTGCCAGCTCACCGGGGGACAGGGGCCCCTACGAGCAGTACTTC.

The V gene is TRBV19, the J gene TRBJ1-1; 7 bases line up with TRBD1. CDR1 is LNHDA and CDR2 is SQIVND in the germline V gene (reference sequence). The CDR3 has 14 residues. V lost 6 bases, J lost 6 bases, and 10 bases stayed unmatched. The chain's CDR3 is CASSPTVTGAEAFF. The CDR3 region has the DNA TGTGCCAGTAGCCCTACAGTAACAGGGGCTGAAGCTTTCTTT.

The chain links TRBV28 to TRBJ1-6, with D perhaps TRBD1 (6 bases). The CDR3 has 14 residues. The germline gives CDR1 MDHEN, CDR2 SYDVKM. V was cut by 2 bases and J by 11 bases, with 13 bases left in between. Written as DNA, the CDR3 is TGTGCCAGCAGTTTACTTCCAGGGGCCCCACCCCTCCACTTT. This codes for CASSLLPGAPPLHF.

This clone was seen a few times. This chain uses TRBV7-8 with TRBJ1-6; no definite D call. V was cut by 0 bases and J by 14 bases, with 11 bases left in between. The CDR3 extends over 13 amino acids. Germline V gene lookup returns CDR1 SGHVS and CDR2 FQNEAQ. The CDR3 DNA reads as TGTGCCAGCAGCTTAGCAGGCGACTTGGCCCTCCACTTT. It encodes CASSLAGDLALHF. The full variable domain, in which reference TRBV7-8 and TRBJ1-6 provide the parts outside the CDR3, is GAGVSQSPRYKVAKRGQDVALRCDPISGHVSLFWYQQALGQGPEFLTYFQNEAQLDKSGLPSDRFFAERPEGSVSTLKIQRTQQEDSAVYLCASSLAGDLALHFGNGTRLTVT.

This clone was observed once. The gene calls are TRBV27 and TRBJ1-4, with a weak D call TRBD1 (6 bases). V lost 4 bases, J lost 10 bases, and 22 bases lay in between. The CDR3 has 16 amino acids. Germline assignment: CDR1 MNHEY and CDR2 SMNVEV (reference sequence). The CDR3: CASSSTAKVLRGKLFF. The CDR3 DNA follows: TGTGCCAGCAGTTCGACAGCGAAGGTACTCAGGGGAAAACTGTTTTTT.

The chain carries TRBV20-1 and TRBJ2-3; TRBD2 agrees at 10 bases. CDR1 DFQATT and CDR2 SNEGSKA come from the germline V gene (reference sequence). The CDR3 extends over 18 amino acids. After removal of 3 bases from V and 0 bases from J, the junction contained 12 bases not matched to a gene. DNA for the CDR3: TGCAGTGCTAGTCCTCCGGGACTAGCGATGACTAGCACAGATACGCAGTATTTT. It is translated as CSASPPGLAMTSTDTQYF.

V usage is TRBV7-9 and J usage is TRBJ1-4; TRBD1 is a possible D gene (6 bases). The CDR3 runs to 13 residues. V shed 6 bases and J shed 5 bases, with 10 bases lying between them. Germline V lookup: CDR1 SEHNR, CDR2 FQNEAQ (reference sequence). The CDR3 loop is CASRRGANEKLFF. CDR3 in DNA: TGTGCCAGCAGACGGGGGGCCAATGAAAAACTGTTTTTT.

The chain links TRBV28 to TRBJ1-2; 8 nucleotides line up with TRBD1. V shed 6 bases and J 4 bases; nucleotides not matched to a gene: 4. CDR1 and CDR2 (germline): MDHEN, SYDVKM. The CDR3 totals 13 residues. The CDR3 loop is CASSSGGSYGYTF. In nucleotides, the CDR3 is TGTGCCAGCAGCTCAGGGGGCAGCTATGGCTACACCTTC.

In nucleotides, the CDR3 is TGTGCCAGTAGTATCGAGAGGAATCAGCCCCAGCATTTT. Protein: CASSIERNQPQHF. The V gene is TRBV19, the J gene TRBJ1-5; no definite D call. The CDR3 covers 13 residues. The germline CDR1 and CDR2 sequences are LNHDA and SQIVND (reference sequence). Trimming removed 3 bases from V and 4 bases from J, with 7 bases in between.

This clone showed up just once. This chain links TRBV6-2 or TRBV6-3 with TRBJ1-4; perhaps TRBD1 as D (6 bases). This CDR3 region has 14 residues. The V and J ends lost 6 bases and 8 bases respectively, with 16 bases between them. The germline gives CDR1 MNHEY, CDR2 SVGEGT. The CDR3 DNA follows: TGTGCCAGCAGCCTGAGGGCAGGGGAAGAAAAACTGTTTTTT. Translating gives CASSLRAGEEKLFF.